This passage covers 19 T cell receptor beta chains from one sample sequenced in a study of Ad26.COV2.S vaccination and SARS-CoV-2 variants. The treatment is: roughly 18 received Ad26.COV2.S at low or high dose, single or two shots; 5 received placebo; per-sample allocation not given. Specimens were obtained on day 63 following the first vaccine or placebo injection. Measured with immunoSEQ multiplex PCR; TCRdb has only the in-frame clones, and not every one. The top ten clones hold less than 4% of a sample with about 350,000 clones, about 85% of them seen once. Sequencing used peripheral blood, obtained in a trial of Ad26.COV2.S vaccine versus placebo. Receptors were obtained from a person between 18 and 65 years old who received the Ad26.COV2.S COVID-19 vaccine or a placebo.

The chain is built from TRBV19 and TRBJ1-1; TRBD1 is a possible D gene (6 bases). The CDR3 is 14 amino acids. CDR1 LNHDA and CDR2 SQIVND come from the germline V gene (reference sequence). Trimming pared 6 bases from V and 4 bases from J, leaving 15 bases between. In DNA form, the CDR3 reads TGTGCCAGTAGCCAACCTTCCAGGGGCACTGAAGCTTTCTTT. This sequence encodes CASSQPSRGTEAFF.

Only one count was recorded for this clone. This chain links TRBV25-1 with TRBJ2-5; D may correspond to TRBD1 or TRBD2 (5 bases each). Germline V CDR1 and CDR2: MGHDK, SYGVNS. V gave up 7 bases and J gave up 0 bases, with 12 bases separating them. The CDR3 has 14 residues. The CDR3 nucleotides are TGTGCCAGCACCGTCCGGGACGACCAAGAGACCCAGTACTTC. Protein sequence: CASTVRDDQETQYF.

The CDR3: CASSPPQGGANVLTF. CDR3 DNA: TGCGCCAGCAGCCCCCCCCAGGGGGGGGCCAACGTCCTGACTTTC. V gene TRBV5-1 combines with J gene TRBJ2-6; D perhaps matches TRBD1 (6 bases). Trimming removed 4 bases at V and 4 bases at J, with 12 bases between. CDR1 and CDR2 (germline): SGHRS, YFSETQ. The CDR3 is made up of 15 amino acids.

This clone was recorded only once. The sample carries other DNA sequences with the same CDR3. The V call is TRBV6-2 or TRBV6-3, the J call TRBJ1-2; unclear D gene. CDR1 and CDR2 (germline): MNHEY, SVGEGT. The CDR3 has 12 amino acids. V was clipped by 3 bases and J by 4 bases, with 6 bases between them. The CDR3, as DNA: TGTGCCAGCAGTTATGCGGCCTATGGCTACACCTTC. It translates to CASSYAAYGYTF.

This clone was observed once. The rearrangement uses TRBV6-2 or TRBV6-3 and TRBJ1-5, with no clear D. Germline values: CDR1 MNHEY, CDR2 SVGEGT. The CDR3 is made up of 14 amino acids. The germline V and J ends were trimmed by 4 bases and 3 bases, with 10 bases remaining between them. CDR3 region: CASSSFGVNQPQHF. The CDR3 coding sequence is TGTGCCAGCAGTTCGTTCGGGGTCAATCAGCCCCAGCATTTT.

The gene calls are TRBV30 and TRBJ2-3; D uncertain. Trimming removed 1 base from V and 6 bases from J, with 8 bases in between. The CDR3 is made up of 12 amino acids. CDR1 and CDR2 from the germline V gene are GTSNPN and SVGIG (reference sequence). This CDR3 is CAWSDRSDTQYF. CDR3 DNA sequence: TGTGCCTGGAGTGATCGGTCCGATACGCAGTATTTT.

The chain is built from TRBV18 and TRBJ2-1; D is perhaps TRBD2 (5 bases). Germline-derived CDR1 and CDR2 are KGHSH and LQKENI. The CDR3 is 14 residues long. V was shortened by 6 bases and J by 5 bases, with 14 bases between the two germline ends. The CDR3 bases are TGTGCCAGCTCTCCGGTTGGGAGCGACAATGAGCAGTTCTTC. Amino acid sequence: CASSPVGSDNEQFF.

The rearrangement uses TRBV29-1 and TRBJ1-1; 8 nucleotides line up with TRBD1. V was pared by 5 bases and J by 1 base, with 6 bases of the junction left unmatched. The germline V gene encodes CDR1 SQVTM and CDR2 ANQGSEA. The CDR3 contains 14 residues. CDR3 nucleotide sequence: TGCAGCGTTTGGACAGGGTTCGGGAACACTGAAGCTTTCTTT. Its translation: CSVWTGFGNTEAFF.

About this clone: Other DNA sequences in the same sample also yield this CDR3. This sequence joins TRBV11-2 and TRBJ2-5; the D gene could be TRBD1 or TRBD2 (6 bases each). Trimming removed 1 base at V and 5 bases at J, with 8 bases between. The CDR3 extends over 13 amino acids. CDR1 is SGHAT, CDR2 FQNNGV, per germline. The CDR3 region is CASSLVGGETQYF. CDR3 sequence (DNA): TGTGCCAGCAGCTTAGTAGGGGGGGAGACCCAGTACTTC. The full variable domain, in which reference TRBV11-2 and TRBJ2-5 provide the parts outside the CDR3, is EAGVAQSPRYKIIEKRQSVAFWCNPISGHATLYWYQQILGQGPKLLIQFQNNGVVDDSQLPKDRFSAERLKGVDSTLKIQPAKLEDSAVYLCASSLVGGETQYFGPGTRLLVL.

This CDR3 is CASLRDTEPEAFF. CDR3 sequence (DNA): TGTGCCAGCCTACGGGACACGGAACCAGAAGCTTTCTTT. The chain recombines TRBV5-4 with TRBJ1-1; D perhaps matches TRBD1 (6 bases). The CDR3 covers 13 residues. Between the trimmed V and J ends, which lost 7 bases and 8 bases, there was a span of 18 bases. The germline V gene encodes CDR1 SGHNT and CDR2 YYREEE (reference sequence).

The chain couples TRBV18 to TRBJ2-7; D may be TRBD2 (7 bases). CDR1 is KGHSH, CDR2 LQKENI, per germline. The V and J ends lost 3 bases and 2 bases respectively, with 14 bases between them. The CDR3 is 15 amino acids. The CDR3 protein is CASSPAGAAPYEQYF. DNA for the CDR3: TGTGCCAGCTCACCGGCGGGGGCTGCACCCTACGAGCAGTACTTC.

The chain employs TRBV12-3 or TRBV12-4 and TRBJ2-2; 7 nucleotides line up with TRBD2. The length of the CDR3 is 13 residues. The V and J ends lost 6 bases and 6 bases, in that order; junction bases with no gene match: 4. CDR3 loop: CASSTGGSGELFF. CDR3 coding DNA: TGTGCCAGCAGCACCGGGGGGTCCGGGGAGCTGTTTTTT.

A few counts support this clone. The gene calls are TRBV18 and TRBJ1-1; 9 bases line up with TRBD1. CDR3 size: 16 residues. From germline, CDR1 is KGHSH and CDR2 LQKENI. Trimming at V came to 5 bases and at J to 2 bases, leaving 9 bases not matched to a gene. The CDR3, as DNA: TGTGCCAGCTCAACGGGGACAGGGACTTTCAACACTGAAGCTTTCTTT. Its protein is CASSTGTGTFNTEAFF.

The rearrangement links TRBV10-1 to TRBJ2-1; 10 bases map to TRBD2. V lost 6 bases to trimming and J lost 3 bases; unmatched junction nucleotides: 5. From germline, CDR1 is WNHNN and CDR2 SYGVQD (reference sequence). This CDR3 is built from 15 residues. CDR3 nucleotide sequence: TGCGCCAGCAGCCGATCTAGCGGGGGCTACAATGAGCAGTTCTTC. Protein: CASSRSSGGYNEQFF.

The V gene is TRBV6-6, the J gene TRBJ2-3; 9 positions agree with TRBD2. J gave up 0 bases and V 10 bases, and 5 bases lay outside the gene matches. Per the germline V gene, CDR1 is MNHNY and CDR2 is SVGAGI (reference sequence). CDR3 size: 14 residues. CDR3 amino acids: CATTSGPSTDTQYF. In DNA, the CDR3 is TGTGCCACGACTAGCGGCCCTAGCACAGATACGCAGTATTTT.

The genes are TRBV11-2 and TRBJ1-6; D unresolved. The CDR3 is 17 amino acids. The ends were cut back, 8 bases at V and 2 bases at J, with 19 bases in the middle. Germline CDR1 and CDR2: SGHAT and FQNNGV. CDR3 sequence reads: CASPNPPQRPYNSPLHF. CDR3 coding DNA: TGTGCCAGCCCCAATCCCCCCCAGAGACCCTATAATTCACCCCTCCACTTT.

The V call is TRBV18, the J call TRBJ2-7, with 7 bases fitting TRBD1. The CDR3 runs 13 residues. Germline assignment: CDR1 KGHSH and CDR2 LQKENI. V trimming: 3 bases; J trimming: 3 bases; junction bases outside the gene matches: 2. In DNA, the CDR3 is TGTGCCAGCTCACCCGGGACAGACTACGAGCAGTACTTC. It yields the protein CASSPGTDYEQYF.

This clone has only one observation. The V call is TRBV5-1, the J call TRBJ1-4; tentatively, D is TRBD1 (6 bases). V lost 4 bases, J lost 0 bases, and 10 bases lay in between. The CDR3 loop spans 15 amino acids. From germline, CDR1 is SGHRS and CDR2 YFSETQ. Here the CDR3 DNA reads TGCGCCAGCAGCCGGGACACTGCAACTAATGAAAAACTGTTTTTT. This sequence encodes CASSRDTATNEKLFF.

This rearrangement joins TRBV5-4 to TRBJ1-6; no firm D call. Germline V lookup: CDR1 SGHNT, CDR2 YYREEE (reference sequence). The CDR3 sequence is 14 residues long. V was shortened by 0 bases and J by 8 bases, with 9 bases between the two germline ends. CDR3 nucleotide sequence: TGTGCCAGCAGCTTGGAGTCAGCTTATTCACCCCTCCACTTT. Encoded protein: CASSLESAYSPLHF.